A single sample is the source of the 12 T cell receptor beta chains below, sequenced in a study of blood T cell repertoires in COVID-19. Some clones are missing from TCRdb's copy, which holds only in-frame ones; the method was immunoSEQ multiplex PCR. This table holds tens of thousands of clones, roughly nine tenths found once. The sequencing input was peripheral blood. The receptors come from a male donor with acute or convalescent COVID-19.

Concerning this clone: The germline gene is not matched at one end of the junction; a read error may be the cause. The J gene is TRBJ2-5, the V gene TRBV7-7; maybe TRBD1 (6 bases). The germline gives CDR1 SSHAT, CDR2 FNYEAQ (reference sequence). This CDR3 has 14 residues. DNA of the CDR3: TGTGCTAGCAGCCGCGGACAGTACCAAGAGACCCAGTACTTC. Its translation: CASSRGQYQETQYF.

The V and J genes are TRBV27 and TRBJ1-5; TRBD1 agrees at 10 bases. The germline V gene has CDR1 MNHEY and CDR2 SMNVEV (reference sequence). V lost 6 bases, J lost 5 bases, and 10 bases stayed unmatched. This CDR3 region has 16 residues. CDR3 sequence: CASSRTTGGVDQPQHF. The CDR3 region has the DNA TGTGCCAGCAGCAGGACGACAGGGGGCGTAGATCAGCCCCAGCATTTT.

This clone came up a few times. This chain uses TRBV9 with TRBJ2-2; 11 bases are shared with TRBD2. Trimming removed 3 bases from V and 4 bases from J; junction bases left unmatched: 2. CDR1 SGDLS and CDR2 YYNGEE come from the germline V gene. This CDR3 region has 15 residues. Here the CDR3 DNA reads TGTGCCAGCAGCGCTAGCGGGGGGTTCACCGGGGAGCTGTTTTTT. Protein product: CASSASGGFTGELFF.

The chain carries TRBV14 and TRBJ2-2; the match to TRBD1 covers 7 bases. The CDR3 extends over 14 amino acids. Germline CDR1 reads SGHDN; CDR2 reads FVKESK. The V segment lost 4 bases and the J segment 4 bases; nucleotides outside the gene matches: 3. CDR3 in DNA: TGTGCCAGCAGCCCGGGACAGTTCACCGGGGAGCTGTTTTTT. Translating it yields CASSPGQFTGELFF.

The V and J genes are TRBV11-2 and TRBJ2-5; 7 bases line up with TRBD2. V was clipped by 0 bases and J by 2 bases; unmatched bases: 9. Germline CDR1 SGHAT, CDR2 FQNNGV. There are 17 residues in the CDR3. CDR3 amino acids: CASSLEGRALGQETQYF. The CDR3 bases are TGTGCCAGCAGCTTAGAAGGGAGGGCTTTGGGGCAAGAGACCCAGTACTTC.

The genes are TRBV7-3 and TRBJ2-1; a weak D match, TRBD2 (7 bases). The V end lost 1 base, the J end lost 4 bases, and 20 bases lay between the germline ends. Germline values: CDR1 SGHTA, CDR2 FQGTGA. The CDR3 covers 18 residues. The CDR3 reads CASSLNPPGAGAYNEQFF. Written as DNA, the CDR3 is TGTGCCAGCAGCTTAAATCCCCCTGGGGCGGGGGCGTACAATGAGCAGTTCTTC.

A few counts support this clone. This sequence joins TRBV6-1 and TRBJ2-3; 7 nucleotides align to TRBD2. V trimming: 0 bases; J trimming: 0 bases; junction bases outside the gene matches: 9. This CDR3 contains 18 residues. Germline loops: CDR1 MNHNS, CDR2 SASEGT. The CDR3 spells CASSEAGASGPSTDTQYF. The CDR3 region has the DNA TGTGCCAGCAGTGAAGCGGGAGCTAGCGGACCTAGCACAGATACGCAGTATTTT.

This rearrangement joins TRBV2 to TRBJ2-5; D is possibly TRBD2 (6 bases). In germline, CDR1 is SNHLY, CDR2 FYNNEI. CDR3 length: 12 residues. V was shortened by 6 bases and J by 1 base, with 6 bases between the two germline ends. CDR3 nucleotides: TGTGCCAGCAGAGCGGGCCAAGAGACCCAGTACTTC. Amino acid sequence: CASRAGQETQYF.

V gene TRBV18 combines with J gene TRBJ1-6, with 8 bases that match TRBD1. Germline loops: CDR1 KGHSH, CDR2 LQKENI. Trimming removed 3 bases from V and 10 bases from J; junction bases left unmatched: 8. CDR3 length: 15 amino acids. CDR3 in DNA: TGTGCCAGCTCACCCCCCGGGACAGGCGGCTCACCCCTCCACTTT. Translation gives CASSPPGTGGSPLHF. Based on the CDR3 plus reference TRBV18 and TRBJ1-6, the full variable domain is NAGVMQNPRHLVRRRGQEARLRCSPMKGHSHVYWYRQLPEEGLKFMVYLQKENIIDESGMPKERFSAEFPKEGPSILRIQQVVRGDSAAYFCASSPPGTGGSPLHFGNGTRLTVT.

This sequence joins TRBV6-5 and TRBJ1-4, with 8 bases that match TRBD1. The V gene end was trimmed by 11 bases and the J gene end by 7 bases; junction bases not matched to a gene: 9. This CDR3 spans 13 amino acids. Germline assignment: CDR1 MNHEY and CDR2 SVGAGI. Written as DNA, the CDR3 is TGTGCCTCCGCAGGGGGCGCAGGTGAAAAACTGTTTTTT. This encodes CASAGGAGEKLFF.

The chain carries TRBV3-1 (or the pseudogene TRBV3-2) and TRBJ2-3; 15 positions match TRBD2. V lost 4 bases and J lost 1; bases outside the gene matches: 12. CDR3 size: 20 residues. CDR1 and CDR2 (germline): LGHDT, YNNKEL (reference sequence). The CDR3 DNA is TGTGCCAGCAGCCGCGGACTAGCGGGGGGGGCCCGGTTCGGCACAGATACGCAGTATTTT. This translates into CASSRGLAGGARFGTDTQYF.

This chain connects TRBV9 to TRBJ1-2; 10 nucleotides line up with TRBD1. The CDR3 runs 17 residues. Germline CDR1 and CDR2: SGDLS and YYNGEE. The V and J ends lost 4 bases and 8 bases, in that order; junction bases with no gene match: 17. For the CDR3, the DNA is TGTGCCAGCAGCACCGGTCAGGGACAGGGGACCGTAGGAGGCTACACCTTC. Translating it yields CASSTGQGQGTVGGYTF.